This is a list of T cell receptor beta chains from one sample in a study of T-cell memory formation after mild COVID-19. TCRdb re-called the 5' RACE reads with MiXCR, one entry per CDR3 protein. This repertoire shows 150,000 to 200,000 distinct CDR3 sequences, about a fifth found once; its top ten account for 3.9%. Material for sequencing was PBMCs or a T cell subset sorted from them (not recorded which). The receptors were gathered from a man aged 18 to 30 who had mild COVID-19 (a few samples of this study predate the infection). Cell type and time point are not known. Both conserved end residues are part of each CDR3. The D gene is left open where the match is weak. Only part of the rows carry a size: once, few, many, or a class if the clone is expanded.

D	size	J	V	CDR3	DNA
.	few	TRBJ1-1	TRBV20-1	CSARDGGGNWGTEAFF	TGCAGTGCTAGAGATGGGGGAGGGAATTGGGGCACTGAAGCTTTCTTT
TRBD2	.	TRBJ2-3	TRBV29-1	CSAGLALTTAPDTQYF	TGCAGCGCCGGACTAGCGCTCACCACAGCCCCAGATACGCAGTATTTT
.	.	TRBJ2-6	TRBV20-1	CSARDTGRGANVLTF	TGCAGTGCTAGAGATACGGGGCGTGGGGCCAACGTCCTGACTTTC
.	.	TRBJ2-5	TRBV11-2	CASTELRGETQYF	TGTGCCAGCACCGAATTACGGGGAGAGACCCAGTACTTC
.	few	TRBJ2-3	TRBV12-3/TRBV12-4	CASSFTDTFTDTQYF	TGTGCCAGCAGTTTTACGGACACCTTCACAGATACGCAGTATTTT
TRBD2	.	TRBJ2-1	TRBV20-1	CSALASGGTNEQFF	TGCAGTGCCCTTGCTAGCGGGGGTACCAATGAGCAGTTCTTC
.	.	TRBJ1-2	TRBV27	CASRRQVQANYGYTF	TGTGCCAGCAGGAGACAGGTTCAAGCTAACTATGGCTACACCTTC
.	few	TRBJ2-3	TRBV21-1	CASSKGGTGEDTQYF	TGTGCCAGCAGCAAAGGTGGGACAGGGGAAGATACGCAGTATTTT
TRBD1	.	TRBJ2-7	TRBV9	CASSVGWPGQGHEQYF	TGTGCCAGCAGCGTAGGGTGGCCGGGACAGGGGCACGAGCAGTACTTC
.	.	TRBJ2-3	TRBV5-1	CASSFSSPTDTQYF	TGCGCCAGCAGCTTTTCGTCCCCCACAGATACGCAGTATTTT
.	few	TRBJ2-1	TRBV28	CASSPPGVREQFF	TGTGCCAGCAGTCCCCCGGGGGTGAGAGAGCAGTTCTTC
TRBD2	.	TRBJ2-1	TRBV7-9	CASSQLAGGYNEQFF	TGTGCCAGCAGCCAACTAGCGGGGGGCTACAATGAGCAGTTCTTC